This T cell receptor (beta chain) was observed in a study of cytomegalovirus exposure and HLA in healthy donors. The overall study: From about 179 million T cells, an earlier analysis saw 120 million or so unique TCR beta sequences. The study, taken as a whole, reports: Serostatus for CMV was the only available immune exposure information. When a later analysis was performed, an Asian-associated ancestry cluster reportedly had fewer N-insertions than the approximately 680-donor mean.

Amplification used 60 Vbeta primers and 13 Jbeta primers. Sequencing was performed with immunoSEQ multiplex PCR; in TCRdb, only in-frame clones are kept and a portion is missing. The sample has some 180,000 clones, approximately 70% seen once; the top ten hold 1.5% to 2%. Germline V gives CDR1 SQVTM, CDR2 ANQGSEA. This CDR3 spans 14 amino acids. V was trimmed by 6 bases and J by 4 bases, leaving 15 bases between them. Remarks on this clone: Antigen unknown.

Sequenced material: PBMCs. The gene calls are TRBV29-1 and TRBJ2-2; a possible D gene is TRBD1 (7 bases). The source of this sequence is a woman aged 30 to 39 in good health and CMV-seronegative. In DNA, the CDR3 is TGCAGCGTGGGGGCAGGGGGGCTCACCGGGGAGCTGTTTTTT. Translation: CSVGAGGLTGELFF.